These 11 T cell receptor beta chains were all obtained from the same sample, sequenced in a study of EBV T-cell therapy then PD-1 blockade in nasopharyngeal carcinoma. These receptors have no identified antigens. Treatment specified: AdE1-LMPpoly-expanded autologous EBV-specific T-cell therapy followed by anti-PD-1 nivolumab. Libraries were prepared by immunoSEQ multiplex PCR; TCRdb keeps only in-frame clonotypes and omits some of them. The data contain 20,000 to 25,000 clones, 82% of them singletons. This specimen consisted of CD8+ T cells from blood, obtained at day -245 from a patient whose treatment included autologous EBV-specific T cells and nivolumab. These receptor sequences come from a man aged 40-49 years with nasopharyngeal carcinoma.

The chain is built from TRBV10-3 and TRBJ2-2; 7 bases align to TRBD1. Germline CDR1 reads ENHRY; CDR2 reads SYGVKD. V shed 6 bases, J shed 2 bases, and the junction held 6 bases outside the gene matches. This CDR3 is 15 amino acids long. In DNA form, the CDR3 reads TGTGCCATCAGGGACGGGACAGCCAACACCGGGGAGCTGTTTTTT. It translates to CAIRDGTANTGELFF.

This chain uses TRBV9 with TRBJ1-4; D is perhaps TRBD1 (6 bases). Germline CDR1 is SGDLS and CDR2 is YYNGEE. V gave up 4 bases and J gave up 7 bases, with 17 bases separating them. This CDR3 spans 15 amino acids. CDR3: CASSPTPGQGEKLFF. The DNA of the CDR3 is TGTGCCAGCAGCCCGACGCCGGGACAAGGTGAAAAACTGTTTTTT.

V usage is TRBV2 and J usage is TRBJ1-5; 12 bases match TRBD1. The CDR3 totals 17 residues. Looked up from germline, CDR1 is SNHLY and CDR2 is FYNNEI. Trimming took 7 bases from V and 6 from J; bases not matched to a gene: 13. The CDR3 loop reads CASMSLPGQGARQPQHF. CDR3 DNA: TGTGCCAGCATGTCGCTACCGGGACAGGGGGCGCGTCAGCCCCAGCATTTT. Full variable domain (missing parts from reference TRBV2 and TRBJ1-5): EPEVTQTPSHQVTQMGQEVILRCVPISNHLYFYWYRQILGQKVEFLVSFYNNEISEKSEIFDDQFSVERPDGSNFTLKIRSTKLEDSAMYFCASMSLPGQGARQPQHFGDGTRLSIL.

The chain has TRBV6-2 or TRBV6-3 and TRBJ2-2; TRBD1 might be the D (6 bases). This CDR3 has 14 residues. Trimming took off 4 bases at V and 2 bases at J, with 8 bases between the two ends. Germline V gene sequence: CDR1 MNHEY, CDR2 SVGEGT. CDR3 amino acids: CASSLQGNTGELFF. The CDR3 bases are TGTGCCAGCAGTTTACAGGGTAACACCGGGGAGCTGTTTTTT.

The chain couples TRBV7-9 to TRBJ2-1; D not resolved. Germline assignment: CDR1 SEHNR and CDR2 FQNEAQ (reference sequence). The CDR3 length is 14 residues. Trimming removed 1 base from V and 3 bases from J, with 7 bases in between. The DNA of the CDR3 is TGTGCCAGCAGCTTAGAAGTCCTCTACAATGAGCAGTTCTTC. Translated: CASSLEVLYNEQFF.

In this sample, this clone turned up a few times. The CDR3 is CASSLGGTDTGELFF. CDR3 DNA: TGTGCCAGCAGCTTGGGGGGGACCGACACCGGGGAGCTGTTTTTT. The genes are TRBV5-8 and TRBJ2-2; D might be TRBD1 or TRBD2, each matching 5 bases. The CDR3 has 15 amino acids. Germline lookup yields CDR1 SGHTS and CDR2 YDEGEE. The V end lost 0 bases, the J end lost 3 bases, and 9 bases lay between the germline ends.

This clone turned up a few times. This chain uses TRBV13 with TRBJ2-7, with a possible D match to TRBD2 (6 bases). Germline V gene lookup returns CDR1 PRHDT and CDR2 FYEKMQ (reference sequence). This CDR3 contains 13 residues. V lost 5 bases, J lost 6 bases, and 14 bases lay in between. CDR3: CASSAPLAGEQYF. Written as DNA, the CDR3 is TGTGCCAGCAGCGCCCCACTAGCAGGCGAGCAGTACTTC.

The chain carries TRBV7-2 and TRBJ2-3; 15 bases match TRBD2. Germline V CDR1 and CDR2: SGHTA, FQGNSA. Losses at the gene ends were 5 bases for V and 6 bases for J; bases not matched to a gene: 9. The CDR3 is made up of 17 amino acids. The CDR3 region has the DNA TGTGCCAGCAGCCCTAATGGACTAGCGGGGGGGAGGGATACGCAGTATTTT. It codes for CASSPNGLAGGRDTQYF. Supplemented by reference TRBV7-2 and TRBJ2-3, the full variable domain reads GAGVSQSPSNKVTEKGKDVELRCDPISGHTALYWYRQSLGQGLEFLIYFQGNSAPDKSGLPSDRFSAERTGGSVSTLTIQRTQQEDSAVYLCASSPNGLAGGRDTQYFGPGTRLTVL.

The CDR3 coding sequence is TGTGCCAGCTCTCCTTCGGGCGGCTCCAACACTGAAGCTTTCTTT. Translation gives CASSPSGGSNTEAFF. V is TRBV6-4 and J is TRBJ1-1; D uncertain. The V end lost 8 bases, the J end lost 2 bases, and 18 bases lay between the germline ends. The CDR3 consists of 15 residues. Germline V gene sequence: CDR1 MRHNA, CDR2 SNTAGT.

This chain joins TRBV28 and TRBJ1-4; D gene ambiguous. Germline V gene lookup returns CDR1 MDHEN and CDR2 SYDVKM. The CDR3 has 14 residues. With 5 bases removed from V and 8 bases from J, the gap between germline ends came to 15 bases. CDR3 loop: CASSKLIVGEKLFF. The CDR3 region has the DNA TGTGCCAGCAGTAAGCTGATCGTAGGGGAAAAACTGTTTTTT.

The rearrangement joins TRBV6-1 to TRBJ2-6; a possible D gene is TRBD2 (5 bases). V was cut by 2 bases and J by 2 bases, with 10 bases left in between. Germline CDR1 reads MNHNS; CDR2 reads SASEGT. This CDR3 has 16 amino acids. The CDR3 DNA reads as TGTGCCAGCAGTGAAAGAAGCGGAACTGGGGCCAACGTCCTGACTTTC. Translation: CASSERSGTGANVLTF.